These 25 T cell receptor beta chains were all obtained from the same sample, sequenced in a study of OX40 agonist ivuxolimab in advanced cancers. The assay was immunoSEQ multiplex PCR, and TCRdb's table has in-frame clones only and misses some. The sample has about 65,000 clones, roughly nine tenths seen once. Sequencing used CD4+ or CD8+ T cells sorted from blood, obtained in a trial of the OX40 agonist ivuxolimab. Receptors were obtained from an adult with an advanced solid tumor such as melanoma, head and neck, liver or kidney cancer.

The chain links TRBV28 to TRBJ1-2; TRBD1 matches at 8 bases. Losses at the gene ends were 6 bases for V and 4 bases for J; bases not matched to a gene: 7. Germline-derived CDR1 and CDR2 are MDHEN and SYDVKM. The CDR3 is made up of 14 amino acids. As DNA, the CDR3 is TGTGCCAGCAGCACAGGGGGTTACCTCTATGGCTACACCTTC. Translated, it gives CASSTGGYLYGYTF.

The chain joins TRBV10-2 to TRBJ2-7; the match to TRBD2 covers 8 bases. The CDR3 has 15 amino acids. Germline CDR1 is WSHSY and CDR2 is SAAADI. The J segment lost 4 bases and the V segment lost 8 bases, leaving 13 bases of the junction unmatched. The CDR3 sequence is CASPLMAGGRYEQYF. As DNA, the CDR3 is TGCGCCAGCCCCTTAATGGCGGGGGGCAGATACGAGCAGTACTTC.

V gene TRBV7-9 combines with J gene TRBJ2-7, with 11 bases matching TRBD1. This CDR3 is 14 amino acids long. Trimming removed 7 bases from V and 6 bases from J; junction bases left unmatched: 8. The germline CDR1 and CDR2 sequences are SEHNR and FQNEAQ (reference sequence). The CDR3 protein is CASIGTGGNREQYF. CDR3 in DNA: TGTGCCAGCATCGGGACAGGGGGTAATCGCGAGCAGTACTTC. The variable domain in full, completed from reference TRBV7-9 and TRBJ2-7, reads DTGVSQNPRHKITKRGQNVTFRCDPISEHNRLYWYRQTLGQGPEFLTYFQNEAQLEKSRLLSDRFSAERPKGSFSTLEIQRTEQGDSAMYLCASIGTGGNREQYFGPGTRLTVT.

The chain joins TRBV6-5 to TRBJ1-1, with 8 bases fitting TRBD1. Germline CDR1 is MNHEY and CDR2 is SVGAGI. CDR3 size: 15 residues. The trim removed 6 bases at V and 1 base at J, leaving 7 bases unmatched. CDR3 protein: CASSPGQVGNTEAFF. The CDR3 DNA reads TGTGCCAGCAGCCCGGGACAGGTGGGGAACACTGAAGCTTTCTTT.

This rearrangement joins TRBV4-1 to TRBJ2-5; 12 bases agree with TRBD2. The J segment lost 9 bases and the V segment lost 0 bases, leaving 14 bases of the junction unmatched. The germline gives CDR1 MGHRA, CDR2 YSYEKL. The CDR3 spans 18 residues. CDR3 sequence (DNA): TGCGCCAGCAGCCAAGATATGGCGACTAGCGGGAGTCCGGGGGCCCAGTACTTC. It translates to CASSQDMATSGSPGAQYF.

The chain couples TRBV4-1 to TRBJ2-1; no firm D call. CDR3 size: 14 residues. V was trimmed by 0 bases and J by 9 bases, leaving 12 bases between them. Germline loops: CDR1 MGHRA, CDR2 YSYEKL. This CDR3 is CASSQERLSSEQFF. In DNA, the CDR3 is TGCGCCAGCAGCCAAGAACGGCTATCTTCTGAGCAGTTCTTC.

The genes are TRBV5-4 and TRBJ2-7, with D tentatively TRBD1 (7 bases). V shed 4 bases and J shed 2 bases, with 16 bases lying between them. This CDR3 contains 15 residues. Looked up from germline, CDR1 is SGHNT and CDR2 is YYREEE (reference sequence). The CDR3 nucleotides read TGTGCCAGCAGCCCGGATGGAGGGGGCCCCTACGAGCAGTACTTC. It codes for CASSPDGGGPYEQYF.

The chain's CDR3 is CASKFEESTDTQYF. Here the CDR3 DNA reads TGTGCCTCGAAATTCGAGGAAAGCACAGATACGCAGTATTTT. The V call is TRBV10-3, the J call TRBJ2-3; D unclear. The V and J ends lost 11 bases and 0 bases respectively, with 15 bases between them. The germline CDR1 and CDR2 sequences are ENHRY and SYGVKD. The CDR3 is 14 amino acids.

This clone occurred once. The CDR3 nucleotides read TGTGCCAGCAGCCAAGATCACGGCCAGCGGGGGGTAGAGACCCAGTACTTC. Translated, it gives CASSQDHGQRGVETQYF. The chain joins TRBV14 to TRBJ2-5; 9 bases are shared with TRBD2. The CDR3 consists of 17 residues. From germline, CDR1 is SGHDN and CDR2 FVKESK. Trimming took 0 bases from V and 4 from J; bases not matched to a gene: 9.

The V gene is TRBV5-1, the J gene TRBJ2-3, with D hard to call. Trimming stripped 0 bases from V and 1 base from J, with 6 bases between. The CDR3 totals 14 residues. The germline V gene has CDR1 SGHRS and CDR2 YFSETQ. CDR3 nucleotide sequence: TGCGCCAGCAGCTTGGGCGGACGCACAGATACGCAGTATTTT. Translated, it gives CASSLGGRTDTQYF. The full variable domain, its missing parts supplied by reference TRBV5-1 and TRBJ2-3, is KAGVTQTPRYLIKTRGQQVTLSCSPISGHRSVSWYQQTPGQGLQFLFEYFSETQRNKGNFPGRFSGRQFSNSRSEMNVSTLELGDSALYLCASSLGGRTDTQYFGPGTRLTVL.

The rearrangement uses TRBV10-3 and TRBJ2-5; no clear D. This CDR3 has 12 residues. V shed 4 bases and J shed 3 bases, with 6 bases lying between them. Germline CDR1 ENHRY, CDR2 SYGVKD. The CDR3 DNA sequence: TGTGCCATCAGTGCCCGGGAAGAGACCCAGTACTTC. Its protein product is CAISAREETQYF.

Written as DNA, the CDR3 is TGTGCCAGCAGCCAAGTCGGGACGGAATTAAAGAATGGCTACACCTTC. This translates into CASSQVGTELKNGYTF. The J gene is TRBJ1-2, the V gene TRBV14; D may be TRBD1 (5 bases). The CDR3 sequence is 16 residues long. V lost 1 base to trimming and J lost 6 bases, with 18 bases between them. Germline-derived CDR1 and CDR2 are SGHDN and FVKESK.

About this clone itself: Other DNA sequences in this specimen translate into the identical CDR3. This sequence joins TRBV6-1 and TRBJ2-5; D not certain. Germline lookup yields CDR1 MNHNS and CDR2 SASEGT. The CDR3 runs 10 residues. Trimming removed 10 bases from V and 5 bases from J, with 8 bases in between. The CDR3 nucleotides are TGTGCCACCTCGAGGGAGACCCAGTACTTC. It yields the protein CATSRETQYF.

The chain employs TRBV19 and TRBJ1-1; no clear D gene. Trimming pared 0 bases from V and 8 bases from J, leaving 10 bases between. Germline V lookup: CDR1 LNHDA, CDR2 SQIVND (reference sequence). This CDR3 is built from 13 residues. This CDR3 is CASSIDGNREAFF. The DNA for the CDR3 is TGTGCCAGTAGTATAGATGGCAACAGAGAAGCTTTCTTT.

The genes are TRBV19 and TRBJ1-2; the D is unclear. This CDR3 is 13 amino acids long. V lost 6 bases and J lost 7, with 15 bases in between. Germline V gene sequence: CDR1 LNHDA, CDR2 SQIVND (reference sequence). The CDR3 reads CASRVSGRGGYTF. In DNA form, the CDR3 reads TGTGCCAGTAGAGTCAGTGGGAGAGGTGGCTACACCTTC.

This rearrangement joins TRBV5-6 to TRBJ1-2; D gene uncertain. The CDR3 runs 14 residues. Germline V CDR1 and CDR2: SGHDT, YYEEEE. V dropped 4 bases and J dropped 8 bases, with 18 bases sitting between them. The CDR3: CASSVPGRPSGYTF. The CDR3 nucleotides read TGTGCCAGCAGCGTCCCTGGGAGGCCCTCGGGCTACACCTTC. Full variable domain (outside the CDR3, taken from reference TRBV5-6 and TRBJ1-2): DAGVTQSPTHLIKTRGQQVTLRCSPKSGHDTVSWYQQALGQGPQFIFQYYEEEERQRGNFPDRFSGHQFPNYSSELNVNALLLGDSALYLCASSVPGRPSGYTFGSGTRLTVV.

The chain is built from TRBV7-9 and TRBJ2-5; 7 bases agree with TRBD1. The CDR3 covers 15 residues. Trimming cost V 0 bases and J 4 bases; bases outside gene matches: 5. From germline, CDR1 is SEHNR and CDR2 FQNEAQ (reference sequence). CDR3 protein: CASSLASGGGETQYF. The DNA of the CDR3 is TGTGCCAGCAGCTTAGCGTCAGGGGGTGGAGAGACCCAGTACTTC.

This chain uses TRBV11-2 with TRBJ1-2; D call uncertain. This CDR3 is 13 amino acids long. CDR1 is SGHAT, CDR2 FQNNGV, per germline. Trimming pared 0 bases from V and 8 bases from J, leaving 10 bases between. CDR3 region: CASSLDRYRGYTF. CDR3 DNA: TGTGCCAGCAGCTTAGACAGATATCGGGGCTACACCTTC.

This chain connects TRBV18 to TRBJ1-1; 7 bases align to TRBD1. Looked up from germline, CDR1 is KGHSH and CDR2 is LQKENI. The CDR3 extends over 14 amino acids. After removal of 3 bases from V and 11 bases from J, the junction contained 12 bases not matched to a gene. The CDR3 DNA follows: TGTGCCAGCTCACCTTACCTTACAGGGGAGGGGGCTTTCTTT. Its translation: CASSPYLTGEGAFF.

This chain links TRBV18 with TRBJ2-1, with D possibly being TRBD2 (5 bases). Trimming stripped 1 base from V and 2 bases from J, with 9 bases between. The germline CDR1 and CDR2 sequences are KGHSH and LQKENI. This CDR3 has 15 residues. CDR3 region: CASSPLGVAYNEQFF. As DNA, the CDR3 is TGTGCCAGCTCACCACTGGGAGTTGCCTACAATGAGCAGTTCTTC.

This rearrangement joins TRBV6-5 to TRBJ1-4; D unresolved. Germline values: CDR1 MNHEY, CDR2 SVGAGI. V lost 0 bases to trimming and J lost 8 bases, with 10 bases between them. The CDR3 has 14 residues. This chain's CDR3 is CASSYSRAGEKLFF. Here the CDR3 DNA reads TGTGCCAGCAGTTACTCGAGGGCCGGGGAAAAACTGTTTTTT.

This chain links TRBV5-5 with TRBJ1-4; D is unresolved. Trimming removed 4 bases at V and 4 bases at J, with 8 bases between. This CDR3 spans 13 amino acids. The germline CDR1 and CDR2 sequences are SGHKS and YYEKEE (reference sequence). CDR3 nucleotides: TGTGCCAGCAGCCGGGTCTTTAATGAAAAACTGTTTTTT. It is translated as CASSRVFNEKLFF.

The chain carries TRBV7-9 and TRBJ2-7; D may be TRBD2 (6 bases). The germline V gene has CDR1 SEHNR and CDR2 FQNEAQ (reference sequence). This CDR3 spans 12 amino acids. V was clipped by 5 bases and J by 3 bases, with 8 bases between them. The CDR3 loop reads CASSPGGYEQYF. CDR3 DNA sequence: TGTGCCAGCAGCCCCGGGGGCTACGAGCAGTACTTC.

The CDR3 here is CASRVRTSAGELFF. The CDR3 region has the DNA TGTGCCAGCAGAGTACGAACTAGTGCCGGGGAGCTGTTTTTT. The chain joins TRBV6-5 to TRBJ2-2; a possible D gene is TRBD2 (5 bases). Trimming pared 6 bases from V and 6 bases from J, leaving 14 bases between. The CDR3 totals 14 residues. CDR1 is MNHEY and CDR2 is SVGAGI in the germline V gene.

This clone is a singleton in its sample. CDR3 residues: CASLRAQGTEAFF. The CDR3 DNA is TGTGCCAGCCTACGGGCCCAGGGGACTGAAGCTTTCTTT. This sequence joins TRBV11-2 and TRBJ1-1; TRBD1 might be the D (6 bases). The CDR3 covers 13 residues. Trimming shortened V by 8 bases and J by 5 bases, and 15 bases separated the two germline ends. Germline values: CDR1 SGHAT, CDR2 FQNNGV. Combining the CDR3 with reference TRBV11-2 and TRBJ1-1 gives the whole variable domain EAGVAQSPRYKIIEKRQSVAFWCNPISGHATLYWYQQILGQGPKLLIQFQNNGVVDDSQLPKDRFSAERLKGVDSTLKIQPAKLEDSAVYLCASLRAQGTEAFFGQGTRLTVV.